The 7 T cell receptor beta chains in this list originate from one sample, sequenced in a study of a mutant IDH1 vaccine in newly diagnosed glioma. The method was immunoSEQ multiplex PCR; TCRdb's version includes in-frame clones alone and lacks a portion of them. The data hold roughly 32,000 clones, with 80% to 85% observed a single time. Time point: week 35, safety follow-up. A single vaccine dose contained 300 ug of mutant IDH1 20-mer peptide, and topical imiquimod was used with it. Their target antigens are unknown. The specimen comprised PBMCs, sampled from a glioma patient whose treatment included an IDH1 peptide vaccine. The receptors were gathered from a woman younger than 35 with glioma.

This clone was seen a handful of times. V and J are TRBV25-1 and TRBJ1-5; D remains ambiguous. The CDR3 contains 13 residues. CDR1 is MGHDK, CDR2 SYGVNS, per germline. V was trimmed by 2 bases and J by 9 bases, leaving 11 bases between them. CDR3 sequence (DNA): TGTGCCAGCAGTGAAAAAGGTCTTCGGCCCCAGCATTTT. This translates into CASSEKGLRPQHF. The full variable domain, completed using reference TRBV25-1 and TRBJ1-5, is EADIYQTPRYLVIGTGKKITLECSQTMGHDKMYWYQQDPGMELHLIHYSYGVNSTEKGDLSSESTVSRIRTEHFPLTLESARPSHTSQYLCASSEKGLRPQHFGDGTRLSIL.

The genes are TRBV7-9 and TRBJ2-1; TRBD2 matches at 14 bases. With V trimmed by 6 bases and J by 9 bases, 16 bases remained unmatched. The CDR3 is made up of 18 amino acids. Germline lookup yields CDR1 SEHNR and CDR2 FQNEAQ (reference sequence). The DNA for the CDR3 is TGTGCCAGCAGATCTCGACCTCCGGGACTAGCGGGAGTTAGTGAGCAGTTCTTC. Translating it yields CASRSRPPGLAGVSEQFF. Full variable domain (missing parts from reference TRBV7-9 and TRBJ2-1): DTGVSQNPRHKITKRGQNVTFRCDPISEHNRLYWYRQTLGQGPEFLTYFQNEAQLEKSRLLSDRFSAERPKGSFSTLEIQRTEQGDSAMYLCASRSRPPGLAGVSEQFFGPGTRLTVL.

This sequence joins TRBV2 and TRBJ1-4; D is undetermined. V was clipped by 6 bases and J by 1 base, with 18 bases between them. The germline V gene has CDR1 SNHLY and CDR2 FYNNEI. CDR3 size: 17 residues. The CDR3 region has the DNA TGTGCCAGCAGGGTCCCGCCTCGGCGGGGAACTAATGAAAAACTGTTTTTT. Translated: CASRVPPRRGTNEKLFF. Full variable domain (remainder filled in from reference TRBV2 and TRBJ1-4): EPEVTQTPSHQVTQMGQEVILRCVPISNHLYFYWYRQILGQKVEFLVSFYNNEISEKSEIFDDQFSVERPDGSNFTLKIRSTKLEDSAMYFCASRVPPRRGTNEKLFFGSGTQLSVL.

The chain links TRBV1 to TRBJ2-4; the D call TRBD1 from the table was never checked on the DNA. TRBV1 has pseudogene status. CDR3 size: 16 residues. The CDR3: CTTVGGQEIAKNIQYF. In DNA, the CDR3 is TGCACCACTGTAGGGGGACAGGAGATAGCCAAAAACATTCAGTACTTC.

The V call is TRBV19, the J call TRBJ1-5; D is unresolved. The V end was cut by 8 bases, the J end by 2 bases, with 16 bases between. The germline gives CDR1 LNHDA, CDR2 SQIVND (reference sequence). The CDR3 is 15 amino acids. DNA for the CDR3: TGTGCCAGTTCCCCGGAGGCGGTAGGCAATCAGCCCCAGCATTTT. It is translated as CASSPEAVGNQPQHF.

The chain employs TRBV5-5 and TRBJ2-3; TRBD2 might be the D (5 bases). The CDR3 is 14 amino acids. Germline CDR1 SGHKS, CDR2 YYEKEE (reference sequence). V was shortened by 0 bases and J by 6 bases, with 11 bases between the two germline ends. Written as DNA, the CDR3 is TGTGCCAGCAGCTTGGAACTAGGACGGGATACGCAGTATTTT. Protein: CASSLELGRDTQYF.

The rearrangement joins TRBV2 to TRBJ2-7; D perhaps matches TRBD1 (6 bases). The CDR3 totals 14 residues. Germline lookup yields CDR1 SNHLY and CDR2 FYNNEI. Between the trimmed V and J ends, which lost 4 bases and 2 bases, there was a span of 12 bases. CDR3 bases: TGTGCCAGCAGTGTTGGCAGGGACACCTACGAGCAGTACTTC. This encodes CASSVGRDTYEQYF.